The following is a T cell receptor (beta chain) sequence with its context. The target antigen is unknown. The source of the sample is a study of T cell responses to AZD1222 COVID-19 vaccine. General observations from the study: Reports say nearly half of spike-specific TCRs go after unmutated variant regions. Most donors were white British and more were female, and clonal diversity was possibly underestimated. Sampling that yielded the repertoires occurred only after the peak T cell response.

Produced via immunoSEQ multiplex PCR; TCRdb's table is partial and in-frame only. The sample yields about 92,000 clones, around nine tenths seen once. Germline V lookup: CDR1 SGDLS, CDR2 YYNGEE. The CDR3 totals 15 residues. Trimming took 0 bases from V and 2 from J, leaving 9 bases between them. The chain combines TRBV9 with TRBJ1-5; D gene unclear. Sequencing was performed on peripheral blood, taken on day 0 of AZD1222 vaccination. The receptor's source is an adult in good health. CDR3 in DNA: TGTGCCAGCAGCGTAGGTGGTGGGGGCAATCAGCCCCAGCATTTT. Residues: CASSVGGGGNQPQHF.